The T cell receptor beta chain described here comes from a study of T cells in Graves' hyperthyroidism and ophthalmopathy. Whole-study results and caveats: Stable hyperthyroidism was separated from ophthalmopathy by a model based on 13 V-J features.

In its sample, this clonotype was seen a few times. Antigen: not known. This could be a read error, since a much larger clone is one nucleotide away. This likely comes from a read error, as the CDR3 has no conserved phenylalanine or tryptophan at its end. Germline CDR1 is SGHRS and CDR2 is YFSETQ. This CDR3 comprises 15 residues. V lost 0 bases and J lost 2; bases outside the gene matches: 1. PBMCs were sourced from about 10 ml fresh peripheral blood. Amplified TCR beta CDR3 regions derived from RNA transcripts. A set of HTBI primers served as the primers for a first-round RT-PCR of the TCR CDR3. From the multiplex PCR reads, TCRdb called clonotypes with MiXCR, one entry per CDR3 protein. Seen here are 400,000 or so distinct CDR3 sequences, more than 13% observed once, and the top ten hold around 30%.

This receptor was taken from a man aged 45-65 years with Graves' ophthalmopathy. Material for sequencing was blood. The genes are TRBV5-1 and TRBJ1-2; TRBD1 agrees at 10 bases. Here the CDR3 DNA reads TGCGCCAGCAGCTTGGCGGACAGGGGGAACTATGGCTACACCATC. This codes for CASSLADRGNYGYTI.